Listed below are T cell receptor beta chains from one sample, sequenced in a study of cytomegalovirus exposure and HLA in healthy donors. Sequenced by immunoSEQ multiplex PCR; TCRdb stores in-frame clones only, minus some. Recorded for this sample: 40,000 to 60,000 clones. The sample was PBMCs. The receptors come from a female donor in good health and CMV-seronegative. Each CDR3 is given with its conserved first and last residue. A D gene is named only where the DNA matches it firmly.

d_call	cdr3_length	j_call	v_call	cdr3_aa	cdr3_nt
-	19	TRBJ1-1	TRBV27	CASSLGPMRGVNRDTEAFF	TGTGCCAGCAGTTTAGGGCCAATGCGGGGCGTTAATCGGGACACTGAAGCTTTCTTT
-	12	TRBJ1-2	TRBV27	CASSFSGDGYTF	TGTGCCAGCAGTTTTTCAGGGGACGGCTACACCTTC
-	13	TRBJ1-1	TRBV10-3	CAISESSQAEAFF	TGTGCCATCAGTGAGTCGAGTCAGGCCGAAGCTTTCTTT
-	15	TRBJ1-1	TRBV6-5	CASSYAWTGNTEAFF	TGTGCCAGCAGTTACGCCTGGACGGGAAACACTGAAGCTTTCTTT
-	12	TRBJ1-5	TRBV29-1	CSTTGEHQHQHF	TGCAGCACGACAGGAGAGCATCAGCACCAGCATTTT
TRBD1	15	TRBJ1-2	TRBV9	CASSAWDSYNYGYTF	TGTGCCAGCAGCGCATGGGACAGTTATAACTATGGCTACACCTTC
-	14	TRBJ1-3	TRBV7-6	CASSLQFSGNTIYF	TGTGCCAGCAGCCTGCAGTTCTCTGGAAACACCATATATTTT
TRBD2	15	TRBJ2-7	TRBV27	CASSATSGRTYEQYF	TGTGCCAGCAGTGCAACTAGCGGGAGGACCTACGAGCAGTACTTC
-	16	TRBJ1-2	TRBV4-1	CASSRQQQARSYGYTF	TGCGCCAGCAGCCGACAGCAGCAGGCAAGATCCTATGGCTACACCTTC
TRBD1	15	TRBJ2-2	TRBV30	CAWSRLTGGAGELFF	TGTGCCTGGAGTCGATTAACAGGGGGAGCCGGGGAGCTGTTTTTT
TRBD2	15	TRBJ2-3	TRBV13	CASSPLAGGADTQYF	TGTGCCAGCAGCCCATTAGCGGGGGGGGCAGATACGCAGTATTTT
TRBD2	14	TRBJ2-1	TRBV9	CASSVSGGYNEQFF	TGTGCCAGCAGCGTGAGCGGGGGTTACAATGAGCAGTTCTTC
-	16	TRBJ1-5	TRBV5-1	CASSSGGQYSNQPQHF	TGCGCCAGCAGCTCTGGTGGCCAATATAGCAATCAGCCCCAGCATTTT
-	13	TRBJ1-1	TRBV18	CASSPTENTEAFF	TGTGCCAGCTCACCTACAGAGAACACTGAAGCTTTCTTT
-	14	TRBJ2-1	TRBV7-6	CASGSPGAYNEQFF	TGTGCCAGCGGATCGCCTGGGGCTTACAATGAGCAGTTCTTC
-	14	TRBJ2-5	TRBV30	CAWSLGAAVETQYF	TGTGCCTGGAGTCTAGGGGCGGCAGTAGAGACCCAGTACTTC
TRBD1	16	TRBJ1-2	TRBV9	CASSTRTGAAYGGYTF	TGTGCCAGCAGCACGCGGACAGGGGCCGCTTATGGTGGCTACACCTTC
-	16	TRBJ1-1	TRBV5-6	CASSDRQDPTLWRAFF	TGTGCCAGCAGCGACCGACAGGACCCAACCCTATGGCGAGCTTTCTTT
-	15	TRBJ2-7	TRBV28	CASSSQGPSTYEQYF	TGTGCCAGCAGTTCTCAGGGTCCCTCGACCTACGAGCAGTACTTC
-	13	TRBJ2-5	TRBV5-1	CASSLQQMETQYF	TGCGCCAGCAGCTTGCAACAGATGGAGACCCAGTACTTC
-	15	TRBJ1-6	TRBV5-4	CASSFDPGGNSPLHF	TGTGCCAGCAGCTTCGATCCGGGGGGAAATTCACCCCTCCACTTT
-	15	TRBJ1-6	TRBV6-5	CASSYLSNRNSPLHF	TGTGCCAGCAGTTACCTGTCAAACAGGAACTCACCCCTCCACTTT
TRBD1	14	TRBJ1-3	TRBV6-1	CASSRQGTGNTIYF	TGTGCCAGCTCACGACAGGGAACTGGAAACACCATATATTTT
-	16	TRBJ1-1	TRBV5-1	CASSQGVGSGSTEAFF	TGCGCCAGCAGCCAAGGCGTCGGGTCGGGGAGCACTGAAGCTTTCTTT
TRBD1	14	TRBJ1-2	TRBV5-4	CASSGRDRVYGYTF	TGTGCCAGCAGCGGCCGGGACAGGGTCTATGGCTACACCTTC
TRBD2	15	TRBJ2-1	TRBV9	CASSVEAGGPNRQFF	TGTGCCAGCAGCGTAGAGGCGGGAGGGCCAAATCGGCAGTTCTTC
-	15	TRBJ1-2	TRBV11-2	CASSLGGGLPYGYTF	TGTGCCAGCAGCTTAGGAGGGGGTCTACCCTATGGCTACACCTTC
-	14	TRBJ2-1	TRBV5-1	CASSLPLSDNEQFF	TGCGCCAGCAGCTTGCCCCTGAGTGACAATGAGCAGTTCTTC
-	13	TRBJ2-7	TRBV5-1	CASSLVVPGEQYF	TGCGCCAGCAGCTTGGTTGTTCCGGGGGAGCAGTACTTC
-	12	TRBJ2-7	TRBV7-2	CASSLDTDEQYF	TGTGCCAGCAGCTTAGATACGGACGAGCAGTACTTC
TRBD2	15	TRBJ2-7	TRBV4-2	CASSQLAGDFYEQYF	TGTGCCAGCAGCCAACTAGCGGGAGACTTCTACGAGCAGTACTTC